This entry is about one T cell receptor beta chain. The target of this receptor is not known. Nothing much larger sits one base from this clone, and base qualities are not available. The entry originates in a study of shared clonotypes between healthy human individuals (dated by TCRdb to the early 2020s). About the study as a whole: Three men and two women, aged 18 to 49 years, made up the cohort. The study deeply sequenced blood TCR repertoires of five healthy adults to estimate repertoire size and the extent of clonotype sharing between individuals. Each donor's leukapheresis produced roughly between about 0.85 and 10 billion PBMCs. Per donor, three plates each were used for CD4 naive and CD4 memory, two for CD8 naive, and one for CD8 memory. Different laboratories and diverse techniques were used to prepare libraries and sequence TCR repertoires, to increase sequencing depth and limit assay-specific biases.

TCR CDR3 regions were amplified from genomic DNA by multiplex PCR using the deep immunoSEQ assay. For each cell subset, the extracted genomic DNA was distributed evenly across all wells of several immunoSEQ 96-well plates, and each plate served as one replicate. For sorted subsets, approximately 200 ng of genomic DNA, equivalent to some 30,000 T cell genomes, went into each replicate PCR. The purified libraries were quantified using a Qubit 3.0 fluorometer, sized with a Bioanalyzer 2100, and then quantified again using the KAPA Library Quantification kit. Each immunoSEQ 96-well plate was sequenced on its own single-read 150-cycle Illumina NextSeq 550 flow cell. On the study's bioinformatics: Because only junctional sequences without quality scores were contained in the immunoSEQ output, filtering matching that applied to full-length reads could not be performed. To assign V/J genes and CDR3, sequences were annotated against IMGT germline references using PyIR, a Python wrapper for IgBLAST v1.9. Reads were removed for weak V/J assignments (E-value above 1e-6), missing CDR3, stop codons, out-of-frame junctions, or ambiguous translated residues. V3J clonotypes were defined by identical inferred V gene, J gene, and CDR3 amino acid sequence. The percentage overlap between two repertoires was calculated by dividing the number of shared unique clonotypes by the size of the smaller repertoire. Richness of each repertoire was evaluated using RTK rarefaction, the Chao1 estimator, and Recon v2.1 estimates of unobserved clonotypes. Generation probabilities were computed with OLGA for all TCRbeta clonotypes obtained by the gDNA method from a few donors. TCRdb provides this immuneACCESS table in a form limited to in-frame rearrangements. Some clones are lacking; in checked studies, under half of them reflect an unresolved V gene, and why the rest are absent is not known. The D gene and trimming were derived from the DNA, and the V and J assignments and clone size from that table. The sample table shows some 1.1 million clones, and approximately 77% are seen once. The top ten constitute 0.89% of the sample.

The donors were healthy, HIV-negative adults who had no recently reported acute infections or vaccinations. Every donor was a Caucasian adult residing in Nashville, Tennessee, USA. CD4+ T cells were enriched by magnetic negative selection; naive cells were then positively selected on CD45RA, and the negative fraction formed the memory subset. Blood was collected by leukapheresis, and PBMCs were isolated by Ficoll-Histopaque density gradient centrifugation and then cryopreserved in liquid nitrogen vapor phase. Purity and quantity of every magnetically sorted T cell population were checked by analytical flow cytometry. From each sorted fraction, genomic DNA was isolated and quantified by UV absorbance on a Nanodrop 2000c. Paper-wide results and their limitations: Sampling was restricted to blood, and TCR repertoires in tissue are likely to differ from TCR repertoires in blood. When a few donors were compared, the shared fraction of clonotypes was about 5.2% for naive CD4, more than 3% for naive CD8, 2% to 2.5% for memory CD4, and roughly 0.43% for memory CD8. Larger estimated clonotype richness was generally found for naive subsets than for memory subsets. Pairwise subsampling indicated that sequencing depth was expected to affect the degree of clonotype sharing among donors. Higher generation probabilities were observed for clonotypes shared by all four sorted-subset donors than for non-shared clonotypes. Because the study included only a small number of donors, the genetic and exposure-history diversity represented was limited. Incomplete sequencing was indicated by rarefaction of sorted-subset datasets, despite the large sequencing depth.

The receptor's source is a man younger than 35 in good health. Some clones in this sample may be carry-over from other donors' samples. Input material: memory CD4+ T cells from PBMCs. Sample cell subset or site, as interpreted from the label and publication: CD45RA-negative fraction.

The CDR3 region has the sequence CASSLDSRLNEKLFF. The DNA sequence is TGCGCCAGCAGCTTGGACAGCCGACTGAATGAAAAACTGTTTTTT. This chain joins TRBV5-1 to TRBJ1-4; the D gene is unclear. The CDR3 starts with the cysteine, ends with the phenylalanine, and has 15 residues. Solely the CDR3 DNA is kept, with 45 bases framed from the first base. Trimming removed 0 bases from V and 5 bases from J, leaving 11 bases between the germline ends. Based on the germline V gene, the CDR1 and CDR2 sequences are SGHRS and YFSETQ.